The 16 T cell receptor beta chains listed next were all sequenced from one sample in a study of T cell changes during pregnancy in multiple sclerosis. Data came from immunoSEQ multiplex PCR; TCRdb stores just in-frame clones and leaves some out. The repertoire holds 26,000 or so clones, with around nine tenths as singletons. Sequencing was performed on CD8+ T cells from peripheral blood mononuclear cells, taken before pregnancy. The receptors come from a female donor with multiple sclerosis, enrolled in a pregnancy study.

CDR3 in DNA: TGTGCCAGCAGCCCAAAAGCCGGGAGGGATCAAGAGACCCAGTACTTC. Its protein is CASSPKAGRDQETQYF. The V call is TRBV7-3, the J call TRBJ2-5; 8 bases line up with TRBD2. This CDR3 spans 16 amino acids. Germline V CDR1 and CDR2: SGHTA, FQGTGA. V was pared by 5 bases and J by 2 bases, with 10 bases of the junction left unmatched. The whole variable domain, remainder taken from reference TRBV7-3 and TRBJ2-5, is GAGVSQTPSNKVTEKGKYVELRCDPISGHTALYWYRQSLGQGPEFLIYFQGTGAADDSGLPNDRFFAVRPEGSVSTLKIQRTERGDSAVYLCASSPKAGRDQETQYFGPGTRLLVL.

V and J are TRBV11-2 and TRBJ1-3; D is undetermined. There are 16 residues in the CDR3. Trimming stripped 3 bases from V and 3 bases from J, with 15 bases between. In germline, CDR1 is SGHAT, CDR2 FQNNGV. CDR3 sequence: CASSFPPVGDGNTIYF. In DNA, the CDR3 is TGTGCCAGCAGCTTCCCCCCAGTAGGAGATGGAAACACCATATATTTT.

The CDR3 reads CASSWETDYEQYF. For the CDR3, the DNA is TGTGCCAGCAGTTGGGAGACGGACTACGAGCAGTACTTC. The chain links TRBV28 to TRBJ2-7, with D possibly matching TRBD2 (5 bases). This CDR3 spans 13 amino acids. V lost 4 bases and J lost 3, with 10 bases in between. CDR1 MDHEN and CDR2 SYDVKM come from the germline V gene.

A remark on this clone: One base away lies a much larger clone, so this may be a sequencing read error. The chain has TRBV6-1 and TRBJ1-4; 7 nucleotides align to TRBD1. The V gene end was trimmed by 4 bases and the J gene end by 6 bases; junction bases not matched to a gene: 11. The CDR3 consists of 16 residues. The germline V gene encodes CDR1 MNHNS and CDR2 SASEGT. CDR3 bases: TGTGCCAGCAGTGCTTTGGAGGGACAGAGGGATGAAAAACTGTTTTTT. Protein product: CASSALEGQRDEKLFF.

J is TRBJ2-1 and V is TRBV7-6, with 10 bases that match TRBD2. Per germline, CDR1 SGHVS and CDR2 FNYEAQ. J lost 6 bases, V lost 1 base, and 15 bases had no gene match. The CDR3 spans 19 residues. The DNA of the CDR3 is TGTGCCAGCAGCTTAGTAGTGGCTGGTAGCGGGAGGAGAAGCAATGAGCAGTTCTTC. It translates to CASSLVVAGSGRRSNEQFF.

V gene TRBV6-4 combines with J gene TRBJ2-3; possible D gene TRBD1, 6 bases. The CDR3 runs 14 residues. CDR1 MRHNA and CDR2 SNTAGT come from the germline V gene. Trimming took off 6 bases at V and 2 bases at J, with 12 bases between the two ends. This CDR3 reads CASSEQGSTDTQYF. The DNA for the CDR3 is TGTGCCAGCAGCGAACAGGGATCCACAGATACGCAGTATTTT.

The V and J genes are TRBV2 and TRBJ2-1, with D possibly matching TRBD2 (5 bases). Deletions cut 6 bases from V and 0 bases from J, with 12 bases between. The CDR3 extends over 15 amino acids. From germline, CDR1 is SNHLY and CDR2 FYNNEI. The CDR3 DNA reads as TGTGCCAGCAGGGTAGCGCGAACCTCCTACAATGAGCAGTTCTTC. Translating it yields CASRVARTSYNEQFF.

The chain combines TRBV4-3 with TRBJ2-5; 8 positions agree with TRBD1. The CDR3 has 14 amino acids. Germline CDR1 LGHNA, CDR2 YSLEER. Unmatched junction bases numbered 4, after V lost 0 bases and J lost 7 bases. Written as DNA, the CDR3 is TGCGCCAGCAGCCAAGATCAGGGGGCGGGGACCCAGTACTTC. Its translation: CASSQDQGAGTQYF.

This clone is categorized as medium-sized. The chain couples TRBV6-1 to TRBJ2-5; 9 positions agree with TRBD1. The CDR3 has 16 amino acids. V lost 1 base and J lost 9; bases outside the gene matches: 12. Germline V gene sequence: CDR1 MNHNS, CDR2 SASEGT. CDR3 nucleotides: TGTGCCAGCAGTGAAGAGACGGACAGGGGCTTCATGGCCCAGTACTTC. It yields the protein CASSEETDRGFMAQYF.

This clone was seen only a few times. The V call is TRBV9, the J call TRBJ2-7; 7 positions match TRBD2. Trimming removed 0 bases from V and 3 bases from J; junction bases left unmatched: 9. Germline values: CDR1 SGDLS, CDR2 YYNGEE. The CDR3 contains 16 residues. The CDR3 DNA follows: TGTGCCAGCAGCGTAGCGCCTAGCGGTGTCTACTACGAGCAGTACTTC. The encoded protein is CASSVAPSGVYYEQYF.

V is TRBV18 and J is TRBJ2-3, with 7 bases that match TRBD1. Unmatched junction bases numbered 18, after V lost 3 bases and J lost 0 bases. Looked up from germline, CDR1 is KGHSH and CDR2 is LQKENI. The CDR3 loop spans 20 amino acids. CDR3 DNA: TGTGCCAGCTCACCCGAACCACAGGGGAGCCTCTCCCCTAGCACAGATACGCAGTATTTT. It yields the protein CASSPEPQGSLSPSTDTQYF.

The chain carries TRBV5-1 and TRBJ2-3; TRBD1 matches at 9 bases. Looked up from germline, CDR1 is SGHRS and CDR2 is YFSETQ. V gave up 4 bases and J gave up 2 bases; unmatched junction bases: 5. The CDR3 spans 15 residues. DNA for the CDR3: TGCGCCAGCAGCACCCGGGACAGGGTCACAGATACGCAGTATTTT. Translation: CASSTRDRVTDTQYF.

This chain links TRBV27 with TRBJ2-1; a possible D gene is TRBD2 (6 bases). The CDR3 covers 16 residues. V was clipped by 3 bases and J by 4 bases, with 16 bases between them. Germline V gene sequence: CDR1 MNHEY, CDR2 SMNVEV (reference sequence). The CDR3 is CASSFHNGREYNEQFF. The CDR3, as DNA: TGTGCCAGCAGTTTCCACAACGGGAGAGAGTACAATGAGCAGTTCTTC.

Written as DNA, the CDR3 is TGTGCCAGCAGTTTAGCAGGGGGGACTGGAAACACCATATATTTT. Translated, it gives CASSLAGGTGNTIYF. The chain carries TRBV28 and TRBJ1-3, with TRBD1 matching over 7 bases. The trim removed 2 bases at V and 2 bases at J, leaving 3 bases unmatched. This CDR3 region has 15 residues. Germline values: CDR1 MDHEN, CDR2 SYDVKM.

This chain connects TRBV28 to TRBJ2-7; a possible D gene is TRBD1 (7 bases). CDR1 and CDR2 from the germline V gene are MDHEN and SYDVKM. V was shortened by 3 bases and J by 5 bases, with 14 bases between the two germline ends. This CDR3 spans 14 amino acids. The CDR3 DNA reads as TGTGCCAGCAGTTTTGGGCAGGGGGAGGACGAGCAGTACTTC. Its protein is CASSFGQGEDEQYF.

The gene calls are TRBV29-1 and TRBJ2-7; tentatively, D is TRBD1 (6 bases). Per germline, CDR1 SQVTM and CDR2 ANQGSEA. The CDR3 sequence is 14 residues long. V dropped 6 bases and J dropped 1 base, with 16 bases sitting between them. This chain's CDR3 is CSVLGAERSYEQYF. CDR3 sequence (DNA): TGCAGCGTGCTGGGGGCAGAAAGGTCCTACGAGCAGTACTTC.